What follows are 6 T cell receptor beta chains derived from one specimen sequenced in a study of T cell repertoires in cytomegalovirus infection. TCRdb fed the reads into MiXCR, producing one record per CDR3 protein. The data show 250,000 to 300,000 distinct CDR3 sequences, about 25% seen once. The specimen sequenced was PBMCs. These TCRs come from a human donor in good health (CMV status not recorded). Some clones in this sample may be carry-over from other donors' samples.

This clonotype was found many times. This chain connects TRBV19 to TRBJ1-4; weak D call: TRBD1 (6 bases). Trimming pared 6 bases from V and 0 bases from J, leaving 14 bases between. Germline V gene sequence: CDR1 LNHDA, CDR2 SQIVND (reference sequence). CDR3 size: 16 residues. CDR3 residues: CASRAQGAATNEKLFF. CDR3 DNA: TGTGCCAGTAGGGCACAGGGTGCTGCAACTAATGAAAAACTGTTTTTT.

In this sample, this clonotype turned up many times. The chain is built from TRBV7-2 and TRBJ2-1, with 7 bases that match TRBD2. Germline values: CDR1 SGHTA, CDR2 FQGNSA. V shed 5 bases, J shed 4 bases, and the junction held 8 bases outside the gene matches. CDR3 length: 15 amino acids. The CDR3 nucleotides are TGTGCCAGCAGCCAACTAGCGACGTTTTACAATGAGCAGTTCTTC. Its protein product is CASSQLATFYNEQFF.

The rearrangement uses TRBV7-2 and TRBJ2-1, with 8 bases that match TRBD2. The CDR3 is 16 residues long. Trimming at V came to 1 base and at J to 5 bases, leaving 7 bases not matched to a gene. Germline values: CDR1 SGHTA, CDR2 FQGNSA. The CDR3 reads CASSLEGTRLNNEQFF. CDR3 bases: TGTGCCAGCAGCTTAGAAGGGACTAGGCTTAACAATGAGCAGTTCTTC.

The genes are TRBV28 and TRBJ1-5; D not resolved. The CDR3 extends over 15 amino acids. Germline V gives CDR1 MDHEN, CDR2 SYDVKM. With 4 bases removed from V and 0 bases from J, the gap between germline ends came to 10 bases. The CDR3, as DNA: TGTGCCAGCAGTTCCGAGTGGCCTAGCAATCAGCCCCAGCATTTT. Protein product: CASSSEWPSNQPQHF.

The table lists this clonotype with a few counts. CDR3 nucleotide sequence: TGTGCCAGCAGCCCCCTGGGAAGGAATCAGCCCCAGCATTTT. This encodes CASSPLGRNQPQHF. The chain employs TRBV7-9 and TRBJ1-5; D not certain. CDR3 length: 14 residues. Germline lookup yields CDR1 SEHNR and CDR2 FQNEAQ (reference sequence). Trimming shortened V by 5 bases and J by 4 bases, and 12 bases separated the two germline ends.

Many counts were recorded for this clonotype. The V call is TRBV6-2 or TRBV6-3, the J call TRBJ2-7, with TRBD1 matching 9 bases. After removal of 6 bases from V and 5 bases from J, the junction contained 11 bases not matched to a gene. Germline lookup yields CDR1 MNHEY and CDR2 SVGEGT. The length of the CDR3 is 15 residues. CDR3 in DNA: TGTGCCAGCAGACCGGGACAGGGTAGCGTCGACGAGCAGTACTTC. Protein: CASRPGQGSVDEQYF.